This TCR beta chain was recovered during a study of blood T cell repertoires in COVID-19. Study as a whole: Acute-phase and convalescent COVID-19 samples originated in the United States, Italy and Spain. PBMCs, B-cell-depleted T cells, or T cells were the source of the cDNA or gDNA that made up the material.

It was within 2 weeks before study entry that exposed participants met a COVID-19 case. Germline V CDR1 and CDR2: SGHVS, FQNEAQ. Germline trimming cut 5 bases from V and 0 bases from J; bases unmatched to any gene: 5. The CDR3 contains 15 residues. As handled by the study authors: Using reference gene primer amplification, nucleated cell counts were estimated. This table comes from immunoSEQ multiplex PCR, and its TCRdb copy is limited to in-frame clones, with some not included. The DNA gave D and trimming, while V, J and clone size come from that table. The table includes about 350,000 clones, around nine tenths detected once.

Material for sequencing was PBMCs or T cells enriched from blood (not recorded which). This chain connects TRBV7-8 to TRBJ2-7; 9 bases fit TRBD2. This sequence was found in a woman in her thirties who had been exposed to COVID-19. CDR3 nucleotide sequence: TGTGCCAGCAGCCCTATAGCGGGAGCCTCCTACGAGCAGTACTTC. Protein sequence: CASSPIAGASYEQYF.